The 32 T cell receptor beta chains listed next were all sequenced from one sample in a study of blood T cell repertoires in COVID-19. This table comes from immunoSEQ multiplex PCR, and its TCRdb copy is limited to in-frame clones, with some not included. The sample gives some 66,000 clones, approximately 80% of which show up once; roughly 6.7% is in the top ten. Sample: peripheral blood. The receptor source for this set is a man aged 55-75 years with acute or convalescent COVID-19.

V and J are TRBV6-2 or TRBV6-3 and TRBJ1-2, with D hard to call. The ends were cut back, 6 bases at V and 4 bases at J, with 12 bases in the middle. The germline gives CDR1 MNHEY, CDR2 SVGEGT. CDR3 length: 13 amino acids. The CDR3 coding sequence is TGTGCCAGCAGCCGTGATCGGTCCTATGGCTACACCTTC. Its protein is CASSRDRSYGYTF.

This chain joins TRBV30 and TRBJ1-1; TRBD1 matches at 7 bases. With 4 bases clipped from V and 3 bases from J, the junction kept 14 bases outside the gene matches. CDR3 length: 16 residues. Per germline, CDR1 GTSNPN and CDR2 SVGIG (reference sequence). CDR3 in amino acids: CAWKGAGQGRDTEAFF. As DNA, the CDR3 is TGTGCCTGGAAGGGGGCCGGGCAGGGCCGGGACACTGAAGCTTTCTTT.

This chain joins TRBV9 and TRBJ1-3, with D perhaps matching TRBD1 (5 bases). CDR1 and CDR2 from the germline V gene are SGDLS and YYNGEE. Trimming left V 2 bases short and J 4 bases short, with 16 bases between. The CDR3 extends over 16 amino acids. CDR3 amino acids: CASSVGGKGLGNTIYF. The CDR3 DNA reads as TGTGCCAGCAGCGTTGGGGGGAAAGGGCTCGGAAACACCATATATTTT.

The chain joins TRBV2 to TRBJ2-2; D is unresolved. V was pared by 4 bases and J by 1 base, with 4 bases between. CDR3 length: 13 residues. Looked up from germline, CDR1 is SNHLY and CDR2 is FYNNEI. CDR3 DNA sequence: TGTGCCAGCAGTGCCAGGAACACCGGGGAGCTGTTTTTT. The encoded protein is CASSARNTGELFF.

The chain uses TRBV7-9 and TRBJ2-3; a weak D match, TRBD1 (5 bases). V was trimmed by 5 bases and J by 2 bases, leaving 17 bases between them. The CDR3 covers 16 residues. Germline V lookup: CDR1 SEHNR, CDR2 FQNEAQ (reference sequence). This CDR3 reads CASSPRRDANTDTQYF. In nucleotides, the CDR3 is TGTGCCAGCAGCCCGCGCAGGGATGCGAACACAGATACGCAGTATTTT.

The rearrangement uses TRBV9 and TRBJ2-1; 9 positions agree with TRBD1. Germline V gives CDR1 SGDLS, CDR2 YYNGEE. The ends lost 1 base at V and 7 bases at J; junction bases unmatched: 6. The CDR3 loop spans 15 amino acids. Here the CDR3 DNA reads TGTGCCAGCAGCGTATCATGGACAGGGGATAATGAGCAGTTCTTC. It specifies CASSVSWTGDNEQFF.

V usage is TRBV4-3 and J usage is TRBJ1-2, with TRBD1 matching over 7 bases. The CDR3 runs to 15 residues. The germline V gene encodes CDR1 LGHNA and CDR2 YSLEER. V lost 0 bases, J lost 6 bases, and 7 bases stayed unmatched. CDR3 sequence reads: CASSQERGQGDGYTF. The DNA for the CDR3 is TGCGCCAGCAGCCAAGAGAGGGGGCAAGGGGATGGCTACACCTTC.

The chain links TRBV4-3 to TRBJ1-1, with a possible D match to TRBD1 (6 bases). Germline lookup yields CDR1 LGHNA and CDR2 YSLEER. The V end lost 3 bases, the J end lost 6 bases, and 20 bases lay between the germline ends. CDR3 size: 16 residues. CDR3 in amino acids: CASSHRMGLGGSEAFF. The CDR3 nucleotides read TGCGCCAGCAGCCACCGCATGGGACTAGGGGGGTCTGAAGCTTTCTTT.

The chain is built from TRBV7-2 and TRBJ1-6; 7 nucleotides match TRBD1. Germline assignment: CDR1 SGHTA and CDR2 FQGNSA. Trimming removed 5 bases from V and 6 bases from J; junction bases left unmatched: 4. The CDR3 loop spans 14 amino acids. The chain's CDR3 is CASSTGQPNSPLHF. The CDR3 DNA sequence: TGTGCCAGCAGCACGGGACAGCCTAATTCACCCCTCCACTTT.

This clone has a handful of counts. The chain links TRBV5-1 to TRBJ1-1; 11 bases agree with TRBD1. This CDR3 is built from 15 residues. Trimming cost V 2 bases and J 11 bases; bases outside gene matches: 11. CDR1 is SGHRS and CDR2 is YFSETQ in the germline V gene. In DNA form, the CDR3 reads TGCGCCAGCAGCTTAGGGACAGGGGGATTGGTTCACGCTTTCTTT. Protein product: CASSLGTGGLVHAFF.

This clone appeared once. The chain combines TRBV6-2 or TRBV6-3 with TRBJ2-7; 9 bases align to TRBD1. Germline-derived CDR1 and CDR2 are MNHEY and SVGEGT. V was clipped by 5 bases and J by 0 bases; unmatched bases: 5. The CDR3 runs to 15 residues. CDR3 in amino acids: CASSKGTGISYEQYF. CDR3 DNA sequence: TGTGCCAGCAGTAAAGGGACAGGGATCTCCTACGAGCAGTACTTC.

The chain is built from TRBV2 and TRBJ1-4; 7 nucleotides line up with TRBD1. With 6 bases clipped from V and 0 bases from J, the junction kept 4 bases outside the gene matches. CDR3 length equals 15 residues. CDR1 is SNHLY and CDR2 is FYNNEI in the germline V gene. DNA for the CDR3: TGTGCCAGCAGGGGGACAGTTGCAACTAATGAAAAACTGTTTTTT. Protein sequence: CASRGTVATNEKLFF.

The J gene is TRBJ2-1, the V gene TRBV2, with D possibly being TRBD1 (5 bases). The ends were cut back, 4 bases at V and 4 bases at J, with 14 bases in the middle. This CDR3 comprises 15 residues. The germline gives CDR1 SNHLY, CDR2 FYNNEI. CDR3 protein: CASSVPARVYNEQFF. In DNA form, the CDR3 reads TGTGCCAGCAGTGTTCCGGCCAGGGTATACAATGAGCAGTTCTTC.

CDR3 sequence: CASSLGTGTEAFF. CDR3 DNA sequence: TGTGCCAGCAGCTTAGGGACAGGGACTGAAGCTTTCTTT. The chain uses TRBV7-2 and TRBJ1-1; 8 bases match TRBD1. This CDR3 spans 13 amino acids. The junction had 0 bases not matched to a gene; V was cut back by 1 base and J by 5 bases. Germline CDR1 reads SGHTA; CDR2 reads FQGNSA.

The rearrangement uses TRBV5-1 and TRBJ2-5, with 9 bases fitting TRBD2. This CDR3 is built from 14 residues. CDR1 and CDR2 (germline): SGHRS, YFSETQ. V dropped 0 bases and J dropped 5; count of bases not matched to a gene: 2. The CDR3 DNA reads TGCGCCAGCAGCTTGGGGCTAGCGGGGGAGACCCAGTACTTC. Translated, it gives CASSLGLAGETQYF. The whole variable domain, filled in from reference TRBV5-1 and TRBJ2-5, reads KAGVTQTPRYLIKTRGQQVTLSCSPISGHRSVSWYQQTPGQGLQFLFEYFSETQRNKGNFPGRFSGRQFSNSRSEMNVSTLELGDSALYLCASSLGLAGETQYFGPGTRLLVL.

The chain has TRBV29-1 and TRBJ1-1; 7 bases are shared with TRBD1. Germline loops: CDR1 SQVTM, CDR2 ANQGSEA. With V trimmed by 7 bases and J by 4 bases, 6 bases remained unmatched. The CDR3 sequence is 12 residues long. Here the CDR3 DNA reads TGCAGCGCCACGACAGGGATCACTGAAGCTTTCTTT. Amino acid sequence: CSATTGITEAFF.

The V and J genes are TRBV6-6 and TRBJ1-6; 7 nucleotides line up with TRBD1. With V trimmed by 5 bases and J by 1 base, 8 bases remained unmatched. CDR3 length: 17 residues. Germline lookup yields CDR1 MNHNY and CDR2 SVGAGI (reference sequence). The DNA for the CDR3 is TGTGCCAGCAGTCGGGGACAGCTTGCGTCCTATAATTCACCCCTCCACTTT. Protein product: CASSRGQLASYNSPLHF.

This chain joins TRBV19 and TRBJ1-1; no definite D call. Germline-derived CDR1 and CDR2 are LNHDA and SQIVND (reference sequence). This CDR3 has 13 amino acids. Trimming took off 5 bases at V and 0 bases at J, with 7 bases between the two ends. The CDR3 DNA reads TGTGCCAGTAGTCTATCGGTGAACACTGAAGCTTTCTTT. Residues: CASSLSVNTEAFF.

V usage is TRBV9 and J usage is TRBJ2-4; tentative D call: TRBD2 (6 bases). V lost 0 bases to trimming and J lost 2 bases, with 18 bases between them. The CDR3 length is 18 residues. Germline loops: CDR1 SGDLS, CDR2 YYNGEE. The CDR3 nucleotides read TGTGCCAGCAGCGTAGCTTCGGAGGGAGGAAAGTCCAAAAACATTCAGTACTTC. This codes for CASSVASEGGKSKNIQYF.

CDR3 protein: CSVVRLAGLTGELFF. The CDR3 coding sequence is TGCAGCGTTGTGCGACTAGCGGGACTCACCGGGGAGCTGTTTTTT. V gene TRBV29-1 combines with J gene TRBJ2-2; TRBD2 matches 11 bases. The V gene's germline CDR1 is SQVTM and CDR2 ANQGSEA. The CDR3 extends over 15 amino acids. The ends lost 4 bases at V and 4 bases at J; junction bases unmatched: 5.

V is TRBV5-1 and J is TRBJ2-5, with D perhaps matching TRBD2 (5 bases). The germline V gene encodes CDR1 SGHRS and CDR2 YFSETQ. Trimming removed 0 bases from V and 7 bases from J, with 10 bases in between. The CDR3 is made up of 13 amino acids. The CDR3 protein is CASSLGDGGTQYF. The CDR3 DNA sequence: TGCGCCAGCAGCTTGGGGGATGGAGGGACCCAGTACTTC.

This clone was detected a few times. The chain couples TRBV4-3 to TRBJ2-1; no clear D gene. In germline, CDR1 is LGHNA, CDR2 YSLEER. V was pared by 0 bases and J by 5 bases, with 14 bases between. The CDR3 has 16 amino acids. In nucleotides, the CDR3 is TGCGCCAGCAGCCAAGATAGCAGAGCTTTTAACAATGAGCAGTTCTTC. Its protein is CASSQDSRAFNNEQFF.

This clone was found a few times. The CDR3 is CASSDNGGAGEQFF. The CDR3 DNA is TGTGCCAGCAGTGATAACGGGGGGGCCGGTGAGCAGTTCTTC. This chain links TRBV6-4 with TRBJ2-1, with 8 bases identical to TRBD2. The CDR3 sequence is 14 residues long. CDR1 MRHNA and CDR2 SNTAGT come from the germline V gene. J was trimmed by 9 bases and V by 3 bases; bases with no gene match: 7.

The chain is built from TRBV6-6 and TRBJ2-7; 11 nucleotides match TRBD2. Looked up from germline, CDR1 is MNHNY and CDR2 is SVGAGI (reference sequence). V shed 6 bases and J 6 bases; nucleotides not matched to a gene: 7. There are 14 residues in the CDR3. The CDR3 nucleotides read TGTGCCAGCAGCCGCGGACTAGCGGGCGGCGAGCAGTACGTC. This translates into CASSRGLAGGEQYV.

The chain recombines TRBV19 with TRBJ1-1; D uncertain. V was shortened by 4 bases and J by 1 base, with 7 bases between the two germline ends. CDR3 length equals 13 residues. CDR1 LNHDA and CDR2 SQIVND come from the germline V gene (reference sequence). The CDR3 reads CASSTQKNTEAFF. The CDR3 nucleotides read TGTGCCAGTAGTACACAGAAGAACACTGAAGCTTTCTTT.

V gene TRBV30 combines with J gene TRBJ1-3; 9 bases are a match to TRBD1. With V trimmed by 8 bases and J by 2 bases, 7 bases remained unmatched. This CDR3 region has 14 residues. The germline V gene has CDR1 GTSNPN and CDR2 SVGIG (reference sequence). The CDR3 DNA reads as TGTGCCCTGGGGCGGGACAGGGCTGGAAACACCATATATTTT. Its translation: CALGRDRAGNTIYF.

In its sample, this clone was seen once. This rearrangement joins TRBV5-6 to TRBJ1-2; D may be TRBD1 (6 bases). Germline V gene data show CDR1 as SGHDT and CDR2 as YYEEEE. With 4 bases removed from V and 2 bases from J, the gap between germline ends came to 12 bases. The CDR3 covers 14 residues. The CDR3 DNA sequence: TGTGCCAGCAGCGGAAGGACAGTAAACTATGGCTACACCTTC. Protein product: CASSGRTVNYGYTF.

The V and J genes are TRBV6-2 or TRBV6-3 and TRBJ1-2, with D perhaps TRBD1 (6 bases). The V and J ends lost 4 bases and 2 bases respectively, with 17 bases between them. CDR3 length equals 16 residues. CDR1 and CDR2 (germline): MNHEY, SVGEGT. The CDR3 nucleotides read TGTGCCAGCAGTTCACCATTCAGACAGGCAAACTATGGCTACACCTTC. Its translation: CASSSPFRQANYGYTF.

The rearrangement links TRBV7-6 to TRBJ1-5, with a tentative D call TRBD1 (5 bases). Between the trimmed V and J ends, which lost 3 bases and 9 bases, there was a span of 12 bases. The CDR3 contains 13 residues. CDR1 and CDR2 (germline): SGHVS, FNYEAQ. CDR3 sequence reads: CASSFAGGRPQHF. The CDR3 DNA sequence: TGTGCCAGCAGCTTCGCGGGGGGGAGGCCCCAGCATTTT.

CDR3 nucleotide sequence: TGTGCCAGCAGCTTGAAGGGGGAAGAGACCCAGTACTTC. Its protein product is CASSLKGEETQYF. The rearrangement links TRBV5-4 to TRBJ2-5; the D gene is possibly TRBD1 (6 bases). Germline values: CDR1 SGHNT, CDR2 YYREEE (reference sequence). The CDR3 has 13 residues. Trimming pared 1 base from V and 3 bases from J, leaving 7 bases between. Full variable domain (rest looked up from reference TRBV5-4 and TRBJ2-5): ETGVTQSPTHLIKTRGQQVTLRCSSQSGHNTVSWYQQALGQGPQFIFQYYREEENGRGNFPPRFSGLQFPNYSSELNVNALELDDSALYLCASSLKGEETQYFGPGTRLLVL.

This chain joins TRBV7-8 and TRBJ2-2; the D gene is possibly TRBD2 (5 bases). Trimming left V 5 bases short and J 10 bases short, with 20 bases between. CDR3 size: 15 residues. Germline V CDR1 and CDR2: SGHVS, FQNEAQ. CDR3 residues: CASSRVSGPEAELFF. As DNA, the CDR3 is TGTGCCAGCAGCCGAGTGTCCGGGCCGGAGGCGGAGCTGTTTTTT.

The chain couples TRBV6-6 to TRBJ2-5; TRBD2 agrees at 11 bases. Germline CDR1 reads MNHNY; CDR2 reads SVGAGI (reference sequence). CDR3 size: 15 residues. Germline trimming cut 2 bases from V and 3 bases from J; bases unmatched to any gene: 2. CDR3 coding DNA: TGTGCCAGCAGTTACCGGGGACTAGCGGAAGAGACCCAGTACTTC. It yields the protein CASSYRGLAEETQYF.